This T cell receptor beta chain is drawn from a study of T cell repertoires in cytomegalovirus infection. Study background: Evidence of both CMV infection and a matching HLA type came from public TCR beta signatures.

General observations from the study: The study identified carriers of CMV plus the relevant HLA from cumulative public TCR beta family frequency. It was HLA-C-restricted CMV-specific TCR beta clonotypes that dominated the response ex vivo.

This clonotype has only a few counts. Its specificity is not known. Using its own MiXCR run on the reads, TCRdb lists one record per CDR3 protein. Here the sample spans 150,000 to 200,000 distinct CDR3 sequences, about 28% being singletons. Trimming cost V 2 bases and J 3 bases; bases outside gene matches: 15. CDR3 size: 18 residues. Per the germline V gene, CDR1 is SGHKS and CDR2 is YYEKEE (reference sequence). The rearrangement uses TRBV5-5 and TRBJ1-2; 8 nucleotides match TRBD1. The TCR sequence derives from a human donor in good health (CMV status not recorded). Some clones in this sample may be carry-over from other donors' samples. Sequenced sample: PBMCs. The CDR3 DNA reads as TGTGCCAGCAGCTTTGCCTATGAGTCGACAGGGGATGACTATGGCTACACCTTC. Encoded protein: CASSFAYESTGDDYGYTF.